Described below is a single T cell receptor (beta chain) sequence and its context. This clone is a singleton in its sample. This receptor's antigen is unknown. Base qualities are missing; no much larger clone stands one base away. Participants in the prospective study were aged about 18 to 95 years, lived in some 24 United States geographic areas, and enrolled through a virtual design. In the prospective study, cohorts were assigned on the basis of participant-reported clinical history obtained from a screening survey and a study questionnaire. ImmuneRACE Cohort 3 recovered participants were defined by two consecutive negative NP/OP PCR tests, healthcare professional clearance, or symptom resolution. Each participant in the prospective study had whole blood, serum and a nasopharyngeal or oropharyngeal swab collected by mobile phlebotomists. Over a roughly 2-month period, participants in the prospective study had the option of providing additional blood draws and questionnaires. Before DNA extraction, blood samples from the prospective study were shipped at room temperature or frozen.

The sample is drawn from a study of blood T cell repertoires in COVID-19 (dated by TCRdb to 2018 to 2021). Notes on the research overall: Samples from collaborators originated in the United States, Italy and Spain and spanned both the acute and convalescent phases of COVID-19. The material from the prospective study consisted of cDNA or gDNA derived from T cells, B-cell-depleted T cells, or PBMCs. Deeply sampled blood TCRbeta repertoires from subjects exposed to, actively infected with, or recovered from COVID-19 were included in the dataset. A freely available public database, intended as a resource for researchers studying the immune response to SARS-CoV-2, is where the repertoires were released. The samples were drawn from the first 160 participants of the ongoing ImmuneRACE study and from 1,254 subjects provided by 6 global collaborators. Nearly every sample came with metadata listing a de-identified subject ID, COVID-19 status, age in years and sex. Where HLA class I and class II types were available, the types were taken from metadata supplied by the sample provider, not from assay-based typing.

TCRbeta CDR3 regions were amplified from genomic DNA using the immunoSEQ Assay, a bias-controlled multiplex PCR. Processing in the source paper ran as follows. The number of nucleated cells in each sample was estimated by amplification of reference gene primers within the assay. To quantify the absolute abundance of each unique TCRbeta CDR3 rearrangement, sequence reads were collapsed and filtered. For each sample, productive Simpson clonality was calculated by taking the square root of Simpson's diversity index across productive rearrangements. Not all clones reach the TCRdb copy of this immuneACCESS table, which keeps in-frame sequences only. Checked studies attribute under half of the gap to unresolved V genes and leave the rest unexplained. V, J and clone size are taken as reported in that table, and D and trimming were inferred from the DNA itself. This sample is represented by roughly 250,000 clones; around nine tenths of them were singletons. The ten largest clones capture under 2.5% of the sample.

The investigation overall reported the following: How much clinical and demographic metadata was included differed by source and by participant, and the metadata was provided uncurated.

From the germline V gene, CDR1 is KGHDR and CDR2 is SFDVKD. Between the V and J ends, shortened by 4 bases and 2 bases respectively, the junction contains 16 bases. Inclusive of the bounding cysteine and phenylalanine, the CDR3 is 16 residues long. Left in the record is the CDR3 DNA by itself, 48 bases read in frame from the first base. The sequence is built from TRBV24-1 and TRBJ1-2; the D gene is perhaps TRBD1, on 6 matching bases. The TCR comes from a woman younger than 30 who had recovered from COVID-19. The source material was PBMCs or T cells enriched from blood (not recorded which). The nucleotide sequence is TGTGCCACCAGTGAGCCAACAGGGATGGGCAACTATGGCTACACCTTC. This is translated as CATSEPTGMGNYGYTF.